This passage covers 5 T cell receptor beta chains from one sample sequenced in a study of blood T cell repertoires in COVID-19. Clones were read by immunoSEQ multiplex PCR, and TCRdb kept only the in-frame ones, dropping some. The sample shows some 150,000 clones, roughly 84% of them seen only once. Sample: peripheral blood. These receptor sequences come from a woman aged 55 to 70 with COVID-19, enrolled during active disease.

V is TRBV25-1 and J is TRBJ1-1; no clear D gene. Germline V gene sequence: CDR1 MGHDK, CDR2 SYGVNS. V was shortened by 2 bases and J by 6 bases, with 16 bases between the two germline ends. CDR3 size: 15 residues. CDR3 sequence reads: CASSEPRGLAAEAFF. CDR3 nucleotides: TGTGCCAGCAGTGAACCTCGCGGCTTGGCCGCTGAAGCTTTCTTT.

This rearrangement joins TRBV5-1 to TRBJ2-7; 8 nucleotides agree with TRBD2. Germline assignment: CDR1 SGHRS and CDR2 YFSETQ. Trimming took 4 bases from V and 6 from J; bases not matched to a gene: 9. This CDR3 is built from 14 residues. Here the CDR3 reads CASSGTSGGREQYF. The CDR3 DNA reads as TGCGCCAGCAGCGGGACTAGTGGGGGTCGCGAGCAGTACTTC. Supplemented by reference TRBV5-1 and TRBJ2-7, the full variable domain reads KAGVTQTPRYLIKTRGQQVTLSCSPISGHRSVSWYQQTPGQGLQFLFEYFSETQRNKGNFPGRFSGRQFSNSRSEMNVSTLELGDSALYLCASSGTSGGREQYFGPGTRLTVT.

CDR3 nucleotide sequence: TGTGCCAGCAGCCAGGGGATCTATGGCTACACCTTC. Translating gives CASSQGIYGYTF. The chain has TRBV6-5 and TRBJ1-2; D may be TRBD1 (6 bases). Looked up from germline, CDR1 is MNHEY and CDR2 is SVGAGI. The CDR3 length is 12 residues. V lost 6 bases and J lost 4, with 9 bases in between.

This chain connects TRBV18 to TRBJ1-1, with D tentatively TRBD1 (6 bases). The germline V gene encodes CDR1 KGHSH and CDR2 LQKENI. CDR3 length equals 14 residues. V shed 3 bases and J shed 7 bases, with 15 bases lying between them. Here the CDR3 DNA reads TGTGCCAGCTCACCCGAATCGGACAGCGGTGAAGCTTTCTTT. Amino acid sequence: CASSPESDSGEAFF.

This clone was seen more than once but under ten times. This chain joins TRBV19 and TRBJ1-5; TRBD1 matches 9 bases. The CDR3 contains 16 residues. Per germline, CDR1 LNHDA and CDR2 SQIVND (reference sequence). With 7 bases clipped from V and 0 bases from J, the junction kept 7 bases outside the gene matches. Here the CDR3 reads CASTPGQGNSNQPQHF. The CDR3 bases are TGTGCCAGTACCCCAGGACAGGGGAATAGCAATCAGCCCCAGCATTTT.